This T cell receptor beta chain was identified in a study of OX40 agonist ivuxolimab in advanced cancers. Study overall: One hepatocellular carcinoma and a couple of cutaneous melanoma patients partially responded.

Regarding the study as a whole: There was clonal expansion of CD4+ and CD8+ blood T cells by week 6 at 0.1 to 3.0 mg/kg. Individuals who were partial responders at 0.1-3.0 mg/kg had clonal expansion that ranked among the lowest.

Patients who had autoimmune disease history or got systemic immunosuppression were left out. Some clones are missing from TCRdb's copy, which holds only in-frame ones; the method was immunoSEQ multiplex PCR. The sample has about 84,000 clones, 94% seen once. V lost 4 bases to trimming and J lost 1 base; unmatched junction nucleotides: 7. The CDR3 sequence is 18 residues long. Germline loops: CDR1 SEHNR, CDR2 FQNEAQ (reference sequence). Comments on this clone: Its antigen is as yet unknown.

The TCR originated in an adult with an advanced solid tumor such as melanoma, head and neck, liver or kidney cancer. The J gene is TRBJ2-2, the V gene TRBV7-9, with 12 bases identical to TRBD2. Here the sequenced sample was CD4+ or CD8+ T cells sorted from blood, taken in a trial of the OX40 agonist ivuxolimab. The chain's CDR3 is CASSSTSGSPVNTGELFF. As DNA, the CDR3 is TGTGCCAGCAGCTCGACTAGCGGGAGCCCCGTGAACACCGGGGAGCTGTTTTTT.